This TCR beta chain was observed in a study of blood T cells in healthy people across ages. Study results and caveats: Unknown CMV status may confound age-related changes in expanded clones.

This CDR3 comprises 15 residues. V shed 5 bases and J 6 bases; nucleotides not matched to a gene: 9. Germline V gene data show CDR1 as SGHTA and CDR2 as FQGNSA. The second PCR ran roughly 6 to 11 cycles with a sample-barcoded 5' primer and J-beta primers. TCRdb recomputed calls from the 5' RACE reads with MiXCR, one row per CDR3 protein. The data contain some 1,500,000 distinct CDR3 sequences, 40% to 45% of them singletons. As for this clonotype: Its antigen is currently unknown.

Caucasian individuals from Russia who were healthy and aged about 6 to 95 acted as donors. Each donor supplied 8 to 10 milliliters of peripheral blood. Each sample gave at least 6 million isolated PBMCs. The clonotype originates from a woman younger than 30 in good health. Sequencing was carried out using blood. The rearrangement uses TRBV7-2 and TRBJ2-2; TRBD1 agrees at 7 bases. DNA of the CDR3: TGTGCCAGCAGCCGTATTTATACAGGGGCCGGGGAGCTGTTTTTT. Translated: CASSRIYTGAGELFF.